The entry below gives a single T cell receptor (beta chain) sequence along with its context. Its cognate antigen is unknown. These data come from a study of blood T cells in healthy people across ages. Overall study findings and caveats: Among long-lived donors, naive CD4+ cells were more numerous and diversity higher than in aged donors.

Through a sample-barcoded 5' primer and a J-beta primer mix, a second PCR was run for roughly 6 to 12 cycles. Each cDNA was tagged by a template-switch adaptor containing 12 random nucleotides. TCRdb ran MiXCR on the 5' RACE reads and lists one entry per CDR3 protein. The data show over 1.5 million distinct CDR3 sequences, about 49% seen once. V shed 5 bases and J shed 1 base, with 19 bases lying between them. The CDR3 loop spans 17 amino acids. Germline CDR1 is MDHEN and CDR2 is SYDVKM. The clonotype originates from a woman aged 40 to 55 in good health. The sample consisted of blood. This chain connects TRBV28 to TRBJ2-3, with D possibly being TRBD2 (6 bases). Here the CDR3 DNA reads TGTGCCAGCAGTCCACTGGGGGGACTTCCAGGCACAGATACGCAGTATTTT. As protein: CASSPLGGLPGTDTQYF.